This entry lists 13 T cell receptor beta chains sequenced from one sample in a study of vaccination and CD4 T cells after COVID-19. The time point was: late sampling 161 to 241 days after vaccination in a few convalescent patients. The treatment is: roughly 10-day PBMC culture with coronavirus spike peptide pools or control peptides (ViraFEST assay). Cultured CD4+ T cell DNA was sequenced using the Oncomine TCR Beta short-read assay. TCRdb fed the PCR reads into MiXCR, producing one record per CDR3 protein. The repertoire holds 21,000 or so distinct CDR3 sequences, over 40% seen once, with 4.9% in the top ten. No antigen is known for these receptors. The sequencing used CD4+ T cells from blood, cultured in vitro, collected about 7 months after SARS-CoV-2 vaccination. The receptors shown here come from a human donor who had recovered from COVID-19.

The chain uses TRBV28 and TRBJ2-7; TRBD1 matches at 11 bases. This CDR3 has 14 residues. Looked up from germline, CDR1 is MDHEN and CDR2 is SYDVKM. The ends lost 4 bases at V and 6 bases at J; junction bases unmatched: 5. CDR3 sequence reads: CASSWDRGKAEQYF. The CDR3 nucleotides read TGTGCCAGCAGTTGGGACAGGGGGAAGGCCGAGCAGTACTTC.

The table lists this clonotype with a few counts. The chain links TRBV15 to TRBJ2-5, with D uncertain. There are 13 residues in the CDR3. V was trimmed by 0 bases and J by 4 bases, leaving 6 bases between them. The germline V gene encodes CDR1 LNHNV and CDR2 YYDKDF (reference sequence). As DNA, the CDR3 is TGTGCCACCAGCAGAGATCACGGAGAGACCCAGTACTTC. It specifies CATSRDHGETQYF. Full variable domain (outside the CDR3, taken from reference TRBV15 and TRBJ2-5): DAMVIQNPRYQVTQFGKPVTLSCSQTLNHNVMYWYQQKSSQAPKLLFHYYDKDFNNEADTPDNFQSRRPNTSFCFLDIRSPGLGDTAMYLCATSRDHGETQYFGPGTRLLVL.

The chain combines TRBV7-3 with TRBJ2-5; tentatively, D is TRBD1 or TRBD2 (5 bases each). With 3 bases removed from V and 2 bases from J, the gap between germline ends came to 13 bases. Germline V gene sequence: CDR1 SGHTA, CDR2 FQGTGA. The CDR3 contains 15 residues. Here the CDR3 DNA reads TGTGCCAGCAGCTTCACCGGGACCAATCAAGAGACCCAGTACTTC. Its translation is CASSFTGTNQETQYF.

A few counts support this clonotype. The chain joins TRBV7-8 to TRBJ1-3; D gene ambiguous. Trimming left V 1 base short and J 0 bases short, with 13 bases between. The V gene's germline CDR1 is SGHVS and CDR2 FQNEAQ. This CDR3 is built from 17 residues. In DNA form, the CDR3 reads TGTGCCAGCAGCTTAGATCTCCAGGAACGCTCTGGAAACACCATATATTTT. Its translation: CASSLDLQERSGNTIYF.

This rearrangement joins TRBV28 to TRBJ2-7, with 9 bases aligning to TRBD2. The germline CDR1 and CDR2 sequences are MDHEN and SYDVKM. Trimming took 8 bases from V and 6 from J; bases not matched to a gene: 14. The CDR3 is 15 amino acids. CDR3 nucleotides: TGTGCCAGCCAAGGGGGGGGTAGCGGGAGCGGCGAGCAGTACTTC. It translates to CASQGGGSGSGEQYF.

This clonotype was detected a few times. The CDR3 DNA follows: TGCAGTGCTAGTCCAACGGGAAGCTGGGAGCAGTTCTTC. This codes for CSASPTGSWEQFF. The chain couples TRBV20-1 to TRBJ2-1, with D tentatively TRBD2 (5 bases). CDR1 and CDR2 (germline): DFQATT, SNEGSKA (reference sequence). Trimming pared 3 bases from V and 10 bases from J, leaving 16 bases between. This CDR3 contains 13 residues.

V gene TRBV7-9 combines with J gene TRBJ2-3; D is perhaps TRBD1 (6 bases). Trimming took 8 bases from V and 6 from J, leaving 24 bases between them. The germline V gene encodes CDR1 SEHNR and CDR2 FQNEAQ (reference sequence). CDR3 length: 16 amino acids. The CDR3 here is CASRPPYRQAEDTQYF. The CDR3 bases are TGTGCCAGCCGCCCACCTTACAGACAGGCGGAGGATACGCAGTATTTT. The complete variable domain, with remaining parts taken from reference TRBV7-9 and TRBJ2-3, reads DTGVSQNPRHKITKRGQNVTFRCDPISEHNRLYWYRQTLGQGPEFLTYFQNEAQLEKSRLLSDRFSAERPKGSFSTLEIQRTEQGDSAMYLCASRPPYRQAEDTQYFGPGTRLTVL.

The CDR3 nucleotides read TGCAGTGCTCCTAAACCGGGACAGCCGGGGACTGAAGCTTTCTTT. Its translation is CSAPKPGQPGTEAFF. The J gene is TRBJ1-1, the V gene TRBV20-1, with 7 bases fitting TRBD1. V shed 5 bases and J 5 bases; nucleotides not matched to a gene: 14. Germline V gene data show CDR1 as DFQATT and CDR2 as SNEGSKA (reference sequence). This CDR3 is built from 15 residues.

The J gene is TRBJ2-5, the V gene TRBV2, with TRBD1 as a possible D gene (6 bases). Trimming pared 7 bases from V and 4 bases from J, leaving 16 bases between. Germline V CDR1 and CDR2: SNHLY, FYNNEI. The CDR3 runs to 14 residues. CDR3 residues: CASTLTGIGETQYF. CDR3 coding DNA: TGTGCCAGCACCCTAACAGGGATTGGAGAGACCCAGTACTTC.

The V call is TRBV7-6, the J call TRBJ2-5; the D gene is possibly TRBD1 (6 bases). Between the trimmed V and J ends, which lost 0 bases and 5 bases, there was a span of 16 bases. Germline V gene data show CDR1 as SGHVS and CDR2 as FNYEAQ. There are 16 residues in the CDR3. In DNA, the CDR3 is TGTGCCAGCAGCTTAGCGGGGGTAGGGGGTTCGGAGACCCAGTACTTC. Translation: CASSLAGVGGSETQYF.

The chain uses TRBV6-5 and TRBJ2-5; D is unclear. There are 13 residues in the CDR3. Deletions cut 4 bases from V and 5 bases from J, with 11 bases between. The germline V gene has CDR1 MNHEY and CDR2 SVGAGI. The CDR3 nucleotides read TGTGCCAGCAGTTTGTCCCTCGGGGAGACCCAGTACTTC. Protein product: CASSLSLGETQYF.

This clonotype appeared a few times. The rearrangement joins TRBV28 to TRBJ1-2; D not resolved. CDR1 is MDHEN, CDR2 SYDVKM, per germline. The CDR3 has 13 residues. Trimming took off 2 bases at V and 8 bases at J, with 12 bases between the two ends. CDR3 loop: CASSLRDSYGYTF. In nucleotides, the CDR3 is TGTGCCAGCAGTTTAAGGGATTCTTACGGCTACACCTTC.

The V call is TRBV7-9, the J call TRBJ2-1; D not certain. Germline-derived CDR1 and CDR2 are SEHNR and FQNEAQ (reference sequence). V dropped 5 bases and J dropped 2 bases, with 10 bases sitting between them. The CDR3 contains 14 residues. The CDR3 loop is CASSTTRTYNEQFF. DNA for the CDR3: TGTGCCAGCAGCACGACGAGGACCTACAATGAGCAGTTCTTC.